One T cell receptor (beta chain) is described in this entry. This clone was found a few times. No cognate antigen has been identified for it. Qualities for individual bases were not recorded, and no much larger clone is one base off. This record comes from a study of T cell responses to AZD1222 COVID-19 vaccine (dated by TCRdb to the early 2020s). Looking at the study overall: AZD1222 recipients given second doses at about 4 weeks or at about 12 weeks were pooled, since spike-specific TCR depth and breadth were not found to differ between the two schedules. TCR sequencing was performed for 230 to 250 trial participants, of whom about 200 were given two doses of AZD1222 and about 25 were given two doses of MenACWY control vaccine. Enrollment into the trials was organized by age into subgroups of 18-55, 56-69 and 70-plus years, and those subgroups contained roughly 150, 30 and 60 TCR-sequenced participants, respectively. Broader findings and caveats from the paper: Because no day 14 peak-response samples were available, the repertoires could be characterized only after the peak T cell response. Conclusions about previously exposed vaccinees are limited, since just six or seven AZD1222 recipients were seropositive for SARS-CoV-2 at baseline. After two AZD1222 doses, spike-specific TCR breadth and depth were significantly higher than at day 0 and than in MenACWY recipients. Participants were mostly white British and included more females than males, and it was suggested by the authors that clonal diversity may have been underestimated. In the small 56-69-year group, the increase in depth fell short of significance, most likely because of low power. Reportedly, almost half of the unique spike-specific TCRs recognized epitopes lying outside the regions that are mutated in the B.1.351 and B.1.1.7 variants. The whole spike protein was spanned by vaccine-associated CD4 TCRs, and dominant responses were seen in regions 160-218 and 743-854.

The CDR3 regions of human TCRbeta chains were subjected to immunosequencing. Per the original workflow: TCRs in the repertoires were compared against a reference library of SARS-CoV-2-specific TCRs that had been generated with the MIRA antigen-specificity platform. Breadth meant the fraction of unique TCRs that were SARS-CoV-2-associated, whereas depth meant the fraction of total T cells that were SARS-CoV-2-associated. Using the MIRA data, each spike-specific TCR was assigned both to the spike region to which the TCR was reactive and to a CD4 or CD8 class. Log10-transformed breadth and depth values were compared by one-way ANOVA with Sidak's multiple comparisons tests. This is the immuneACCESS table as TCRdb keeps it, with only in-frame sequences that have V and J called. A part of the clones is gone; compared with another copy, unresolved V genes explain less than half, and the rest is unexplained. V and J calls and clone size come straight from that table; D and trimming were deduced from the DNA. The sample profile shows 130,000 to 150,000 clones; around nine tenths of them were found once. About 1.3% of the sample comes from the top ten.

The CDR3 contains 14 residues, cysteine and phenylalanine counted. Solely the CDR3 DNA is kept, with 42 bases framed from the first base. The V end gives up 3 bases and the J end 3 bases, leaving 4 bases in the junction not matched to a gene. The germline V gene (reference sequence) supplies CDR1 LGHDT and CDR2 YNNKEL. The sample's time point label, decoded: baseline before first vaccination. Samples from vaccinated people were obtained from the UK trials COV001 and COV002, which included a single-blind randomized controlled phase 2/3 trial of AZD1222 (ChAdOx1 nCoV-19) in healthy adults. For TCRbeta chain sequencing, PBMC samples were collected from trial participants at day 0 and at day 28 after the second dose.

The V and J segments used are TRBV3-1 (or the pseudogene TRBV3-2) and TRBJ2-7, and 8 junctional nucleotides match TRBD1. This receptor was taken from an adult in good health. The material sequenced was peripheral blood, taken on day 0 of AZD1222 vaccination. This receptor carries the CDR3 CASSQPGGIYEQYF. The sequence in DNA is TGTGCCAGCAGCCAGCCAGGGGGCATCTACGAGCAGTACTTC.